Presented here are 29 T cell receptor beta chains from one specimen sequenced in a study of T cells in localized non-small cell lung cancer (dated by TCRdb to about 2020). Libraries were built with the immunoSEQ multiplex PCR assay. This is the immuneACCESS table as TCRdb keeps it, with only in-frame sequences that have V and J called. A part of the clones is gone; compared with another copy, unresolved V genes explain less than half, and the rest is unexplained. The sample includes some 30,000 clones, with about nine tenths observed a single time. Around a sixth of the sample goes to the ten largest clones. The sequencing used peripheral blood mononuclear cells, collected before any cancer treatment. All receptors come from a man between 40 and 69 years old with stage III lung adenocarcinoma.

This chain links TRBV18 with TRBJ1-6; D gene unclear. Between the trimmed V and J ends, which lost 5 bases and 7 bases, there was a span of 9 bases. CDR3 length: 13 amino acids. The germline V gene encodes CDR1 KGHSH and CDR2 LQKENI. CDR3 loop: CASSTGGNSPLHF. The CDR3 bases are TGTGCCAGCTCAACGGGAGGGAATTCACCCCTCCACTTT.

This clone was seen more than once but under ten times. This chain links TRBV6-5 with TRBJ1-3; TRBD1 matches at 7 bases. CDR3 size: 13 residues. The germline CDR1 and CDR2 sequences are MNHEY and SVGAGI. V trimming: 6 bases; J trimming: 4 bases; junction bases outside the gene matches: 3. This chain's CDR3 is CASREDRGNTIYF. The CDR3 nucleotides are TGTGCCAGCAGGGAGGACAGGGGAAACACCATATATTTT.

The chain employs TRBV5-6 and TRBJ1-4, with a possible D match to TRBD1 (5 bases). There are 16 residues in the CDR3. Trimming stripped 4 bases from V and 2 bases from J, with 15 bases between. Germline V gene sequence: CDR1 SGHDT, CDR2 YYEEEE. This CDR3 reads CASSRGRGATNEKLFF. As DNA, the CDR3 is TGTGCCAGCAGCAGGGGAAGGGGCGCGACTAATGAAAAACTGTTTTTT.

The sample holds one count of this clone. J is TRBJ1-5 and V is TRBV30; the D gene is possibly TRBD1 (5 bases). The CDR3 spans 15 residues. Germline V lookup: CDR1 GTSNPN, CDR2 SVGIG (reference sequence). Between the trimmed V and J ends, which lost 2 bases and 4 bases, there was a span of 15 bases. The CDR3: CAWSFDSGINQPQHF. Here the CDR3 DNA reads TGTGCCTGGAGTTTTGATTCAGGGATAAATCAGCCCCAGCATTTT.

The chain links TRBV18 to TRBJ2-1, with unresolved D. Germline-derived CDR1 and CDR2 are KGHSH and LQKENI. The germline V and J ends were trimmed by 3 bases and 0 bases, with 9 bases remaining between them. The CDR3 contains 15 residues. The CDR3 reads CASSPVHTSYNEQFF. The CDR3 nucleotides read TGTGCCAGCTCACCCGTCCACACCTCCTACAATGAGCAGTTCTTC. The full variable domain, rest sourced from reference TRBV18 and TRBJ2-1, is NAGVMQNPRHLVRRRGQEARLRCSPMKGHSHVYWYRQLPEEGLKFMVYLQKENIIDESGMPKERFSAEFPKEGPSILRIQQVVRGDSAAYFCASSPVHTSYNEQFFGPGTRLTVL.

The rearrangement links TRBV29-1 to TRBJ2-1, with 9 nucleotides matching TRBD2. This CDR3 spans 16 amino acids. The germline gives CDR1 SQVTM, CDR2 ANQGSEA. V trimming: 4 bases; J trimming: 4 bases; junction bases outside the gene matches: 11. The CDR3: CSVVGGRGLAYNEQFF. The DNA of the CDR3 is TGCAGCGTTGTGGGGGGGAGGGGACTAGCTTACAATGAGCAGTTCTTC.

The chain joins TRBV4-3 to TRBJ1-2; D not resolved. Germline V gene sequence: CDR1 LGHNA, CDR2 YSLEER. Trimming took off 0 bases at V and 0 bases at J, with 20 bases between the two ends. The CDR3 length is 19 residues. CDR3 loop: CASSQDRKAPFLANYGYTF. The CDR3 DNA reads as TGCGCCAGCAGCCAAGATAGGAAGGCCCCCTTCCTAGCTAACTATGGCTACACCTTC.

The chain has TRBV7-2 and TRBJ2-2, with a possible D match to TRBD1 (5 bases). Germline lookup yields CDR1 SGHTA and CDR2 FQGNSA. Trimming cost V 1 base and J 2 bases, with 17 bases left between them. The CDR3 extends over 18 amino acids. DNA of the CDR3: TGTGCCAGCAGCTTAGGGGGCCCCTTCCGGACCAACACCGGGGAGCTGTTTTTT. Its protein is CASSLGGPFRTNTGELFF.

This clone was counted a few times. The gene calls are TRBV5-1 and TRBJ2-5, with D possibly matching TRBD2 (6 bases). Trimming removed 0 bases from V and 7 bases from J, with 16 bases in between. Germline lookup yields CDR1 SGHRS and CDR2 YFSETQ. This CDR3 has 15 amino acids. In nucleotides, the CDR3 is TGCGCCAGCAGCTTGGCCCCACGCGGGATCGGGACCCAGTACTTC. Amino acid sequence: CASSLAPRGIGTQYF.

The chain combines TRBV28 with TRBJ1-2, with D possibly being TRBD1 (6 bases). Trimming pared 8 bases from V and 8 bases from J, leaving 27 bases between. The germline V gene has CDR1 MDHEN and CDR2 SYDVKM. This CDR3 region has 16 residues. CDR3 residues: CASSEATNRVGSGYTF. For the CDR3, the DNA is TGTGCCAGCTCTGAGGCTACAAACAGGGTCGGGTCAGGCTACACCTTC.

The J gene is TRBJ2-7, the V gene TRBV6-6, with TRBD1 identical over 10 bases. V shed 3 bases and J 3 bases; nucleotides not matched to a gene: 5. Germline values: CDR1 MNHNY, CDR2 SVGAGI (reference sequence). There are 15 residues in the CDR3. This CDR3 reads CASSYKTGGSYEQYF. The CDR3 DNA reads TGTGCCAGCAGTTATAAGACAGGGGGCAGCTACGAGCAGTACTTC.

The chain links TRBV7-9 to TRBJ2-3; D perhaps matches TRBD2 (5 bases). V was clipped by 1 base and J by 0 bases, with 8 bases between them. Germline values: CDR1 SEHNR, CDR2 FQNEAQ (reference sequence). This CDR3 has 15 amino acids. As DNA, the CDR3 is TGTGCCAGCAGCTTAGGGCTAGCAAGCACAGATACGCAGTATTTT. Its protein product is CASSLGLASTDTQYF.

The chain recombines TRBV6-5 with TRBJ2-7; tentatively, D is TRBD2 (7 bases). Trimming took 7 bases from V and 4 from J, leaving 14 bases between them. The CDR3 consists of 13 residues. Germline V CDR1 and CDR2: MNHEY, SVGAGI. The CDR3 reads CASTPGGRYEQYF. DNA for the CDR3: TGTGCCAGCACCCCCGGGGGGCGATACGAGCAGTACTTC.

This chain links TRBV27 with TRBJ1-2; D is ambiguous. CDR3 size: 14 residues. CDR1 and CDR2 (germline): MNHEY, SMNVEV (reference sequence). Trimming shortened V by 0 bases and J by 4 bases, and 9 bases separated the two germline ends. For the CDR3, the DNA is TGTGCCAGCAGTTTATCGGGTGGGTTCTATGGCTACACCTTC. As protein: CASSLSGGFYGYTF.

V gene TRBV29-1 combines with J gene TRBJ1-1; TRBD1 might be the D (5 bases). Per the germline V gene, CDR1 is SQVTM and CDR2 is ANQGSEA. CDR3 length: 12 amino acids. V was clipped by 4 bases and J by 3 bases, with 9 bases between them. Here the CDR3 DNA reads TGCAGCGTTGCTACAGGTCACACTGAAGCTTTCTTT. Its translation: CSVATGHTEAFF.

This chain connects TRBV5-5 to TRBJ1-2; D gene uncertain. Trimming removed 1 base at V and 5 bases at J, with 9 bases between. The germline CDR1 and CDR2 sequences are SGHKS and YYEKEE (reference sequence). The CDR3 runs to 13 residues. The DNA for the CDR3 is TGTGCCAGCAGCTTGATTAGAGCTTATGGCTACACCTTC. As protein: CASSLIRAYGYTF. Filled out from reference TRBV5-5 and TRBJ1-2, the complete variable domain reads DAGVTQSPTHLIKTRGQQVTLRCSPISGHKSVSWYQQVLGQGPQFIFQYYEKEERGRGNFPDRFSARQFPNYSSELNVNALLLGDSALYLCASSLIRAYGYTFGSGTRLTVV.

The chain recombines TRBV5-6 with TRBJ1-2; D ambiguous. The CDR3 loop spans 14 amino acids. Germline values: CDR1 SGHDT, CDR2 YYEEEE. Trimming shortened V by 5 bases and J by 2 bases, and 13 bases separated the two germline ends. The CDR3: CASSSDSSNYGYTF. Written as DNA, the CDR3 is TGTGCCAGCAGTTCGGACTCTTCCAACTATGGCTACACCTTC.

This clone was recorded once. CDR3 nucleotide sequence: TGTGCCAGCAGCTTACGGGGGGATCAGCCCCAGCATTTT. This codes for CASSLRGDQPQHF. This chain joins TRBV7-8 and TRBJ1-5, with D maybe TRBD1 (5 bases). Germline values: CDR1 SGHVS, CDR2 FQNEAQ. Trimming shortened V by 2 bases and J by 5 bases, and 7 bases separated the two germline ends. The CDR3 contains 13 residues. Full variable domain (remainder filled in from reference TRBV7-8 and TRBJ1-5): GAGVSQSPRYKVAKRGQDVALRCDPISGHVSLFWYQQALGQGPEFLTYFQNEAQLDKSGLPSDRFFAERPEGSVSTLKIQRTQQEDSAVYLCASSLRGDQPQHFGDGTRLSIL.

The chain links TRBV10-2 to TRBJ1-5; the match to TRBD1 covers 9 bases. Germline V gives CDR1 WSHSY, CDR2 SAAADI. V trimming: 6 bases; J trimming: 0 bases; junction bases outside the gene matches: 0. This CDR3 has 14 residues. CDR3: CASRDRGSNQPQHF. Written as DNA, the CDR3 is TGCGCCAGCAGGGACAGGGGTAGCAATCAGCCCCAGCATTTT.

The chain combines TRBV5-6 with TRBJ1-6; D not resolved. The CDR3 loop spans 14 amino acids. Trimming pared 0 bases from V and 10 bases from J, leaving 11 bases between. CDR1 is SGHDT and CDR2 is YYEEEE in the germline V gene. CDR3 amino acids: CASSLGQTGSPLHF. The CDR3, as DNA: TGTGCCAGCAGCTTGGGACAAACTGGGTCACCCCTCCACTTT.

The V and J genes are TRBV11-2 and TRBJ2-2, with a possible D match to TRBD1 (5 bases). CDR1 and CDR2 from the germline V gene are SGHAT and FQNNGV. The CDR3 is 12 amino acids. The V and J ends lost 2 bases and 13 bases respectively, with 11 bases between them. CDR3 sequence reads: CASSLSSGRLFF. The DNA for the CDR3 is TGTGCCAGCAGCTTAAGTTCAGGGCGGCTGTTTTTT.

The chain joins TRBV7-3 to TRBJ2-3; 8 positions match TRBD2. V lost 5 bases to trimming and J lost 5 bases; unmatched junction nucleotides: 9. This CDR3 is 15 amino acids long. CDR1 is SGHTA, CDR2 FQGTGA, per germline. In nucleotides, the CDR3 is TGTGCCAGCAGCCCGTCCGCGGGGGGTCGAGATACGCAGTATTTT. It encodes CASSPSAGGRDTQYF.

This clone was recorded once. V usage is TRBV7-9 and J usage is TRBJ2-7, with D possibly called TRBD1 or TRBD2 (6 bases each). Germline CDR1 is SEHNR and CDR2 is FQNEAQ (reference sequence). The V end lost 0 bases, the J end lost 5 bases, and 14 bases lay between the germline ends. The CDR3 is made up of 15 amino acids. The CDR3 here is CASSLARGARDEQYF. Written as DNA, the CDR3 is TGTGCCAGCAGCTTAGCGAGGGGGGCGAGGGACGAGCAGTACTTC.

The gene calls are TRBV11-2 and TRBJ2-7; perhaps TRBD2 as D (6 bases). V was shortened by 0 bases and J by 3 bases, with 6 bases between the two germline ends. The CDR3 runs to 13 residues. Germline lookup yields CDR1 SGHAT and CDR2 FQNNGV. CDR3 in amino acids: CASSLDSGYEQYF. The CDR3 region has the DNA TGTGCCAGCAGCTTAGATAGCGGCTACGAGCAGTACTTC.

V and J are TRBV14 and TRBJ2-3; no definite D call. The germline V gene has CDR1 SGHDN and CDR2 FVKESK. CDR3 size: 15 residues. V lost 0 bases, J lost 2 bases, and 9 bases lay in between. The CDR3: CASSQDITFTDTQYF. In DNA form, the CDR3 reads TGTGCCAGCAGCCAAGATATCACTTTCACAGATACGCAGTATTTT.

This clone was observed once. No DNA is shown, since the ends of the CDR3 on it are uncertain; the CDR3 is the one TCRdb lists. CDR3 loop: CASTRFGSGGGNTEAFF. This sequence joins TRBV19 and TRBJ1-1. Looked up from germline, CDR1 is LNHDA and CDR2 is SQIVND (reference sequence). The CDR3 length is 17 residues, termini included.

The chain employs TRBV6-1 and TRBJ2-3; the D gene is possibly TRBD1 (6 bases). This CDR3 spans 13 amino acids. The germline V and J ends were trimmed by 2 bases and 8 bases, with 11 bases remaining between them. CDR1 MNHNS and CDR2 SASEGT come from the germline V gene. CDR3 region: CASSEPGTPTQYF. CDR3 DNA: TGTGCCAGCAGTGAACCCGGGACACCTACGCAGTATTTT.

V and J are TRBV5-1 and TRBJ2-3; 10 nucleotides line up with TRBD2. J was trimmed by 4 bases and V by 1 base; bases with no gene match: 3. The length of the CDR3 is 15 residues. Germline values: CDR1 SGHRS, CDR2 YFSETQ. The CDR3 loop reads CASSLTSGASDTQYF. Written as DNA, the CDR3 is TGCGCCAGCAGCTTGACTAGCGGGGCTTCAGATACGCAGTATTTT.

V and J are TRBV7-3 and TRBJ2-1, with D perhaps TRBD1 (6 bases). The germline CDR1 and CDR2 sequences are SGHTA and FQGTGA. CDR3 size: 14 residues. V was pared by 5 bases and J by 3 bases, with 11 bases between. In DNA, the CDR3 is TGTGCCAGCAGCCTACGGACAGACTACAATGAGCAGTTCTTC. It specifies CASSLRTDYNEQFF.